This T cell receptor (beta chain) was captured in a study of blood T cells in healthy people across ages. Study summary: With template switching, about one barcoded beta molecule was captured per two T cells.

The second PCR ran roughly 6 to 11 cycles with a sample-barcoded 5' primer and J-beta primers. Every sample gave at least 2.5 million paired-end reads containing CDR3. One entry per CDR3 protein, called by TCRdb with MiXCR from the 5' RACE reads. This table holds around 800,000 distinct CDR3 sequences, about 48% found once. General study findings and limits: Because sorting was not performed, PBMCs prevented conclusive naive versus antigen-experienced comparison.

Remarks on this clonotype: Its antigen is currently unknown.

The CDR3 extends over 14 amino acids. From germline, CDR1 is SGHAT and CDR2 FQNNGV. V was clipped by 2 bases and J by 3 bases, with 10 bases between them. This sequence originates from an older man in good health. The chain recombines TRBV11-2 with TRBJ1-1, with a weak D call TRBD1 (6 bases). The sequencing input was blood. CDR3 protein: CASSLQGTDTEAFF. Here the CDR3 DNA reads TGTGCCAGCAGCTTACAGGGGACCGACACTGAAGCTTTCTTT.